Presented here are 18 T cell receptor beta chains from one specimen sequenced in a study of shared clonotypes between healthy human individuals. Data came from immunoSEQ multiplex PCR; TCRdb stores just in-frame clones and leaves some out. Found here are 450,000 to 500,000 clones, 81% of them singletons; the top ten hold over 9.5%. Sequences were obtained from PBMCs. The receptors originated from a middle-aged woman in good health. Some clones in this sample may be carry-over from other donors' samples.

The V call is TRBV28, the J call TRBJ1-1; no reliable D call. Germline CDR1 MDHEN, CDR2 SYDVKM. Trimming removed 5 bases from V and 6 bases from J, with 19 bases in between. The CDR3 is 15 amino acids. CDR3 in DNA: TGTGCCAGCAGTACCACGGGGAACCGGGGAGCTGAAGCTTTCTTT. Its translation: CASSTTGNRGAEAFF.

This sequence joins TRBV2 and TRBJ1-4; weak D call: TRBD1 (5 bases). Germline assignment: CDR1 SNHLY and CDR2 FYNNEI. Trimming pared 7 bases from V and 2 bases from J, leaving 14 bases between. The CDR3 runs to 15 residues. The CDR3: CASTLSGLTNEKLFF. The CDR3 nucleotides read TGTGCCAGCACTTTATCGGGACTCACTAATGAAAAACTGTTTTTT.

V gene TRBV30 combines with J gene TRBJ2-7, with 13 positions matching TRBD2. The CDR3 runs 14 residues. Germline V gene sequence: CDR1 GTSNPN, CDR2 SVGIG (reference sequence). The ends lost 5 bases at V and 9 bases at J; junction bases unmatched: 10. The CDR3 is CAWAIGTSGDRQYF. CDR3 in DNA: TGTGCCTGGGCCATCGGGACTAGCGGGGATCGGCAGTACTTC. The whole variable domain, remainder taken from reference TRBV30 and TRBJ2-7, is SQTIHQWPATLVQPVGSPLSLECTVEGTSNPNLYWYRQAAGRGLQLLFYSVGIGQISSEVPQNLSASRPQDRQFILSSKKLLLSDSGFYLCAWAIGTSGDRQYFGPGTRLTVT.

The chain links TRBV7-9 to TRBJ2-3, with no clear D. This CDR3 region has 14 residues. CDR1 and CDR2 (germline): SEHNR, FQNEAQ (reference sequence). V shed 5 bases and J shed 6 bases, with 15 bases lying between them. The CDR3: CASSPGSGEDTQYF. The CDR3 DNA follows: TGTGCCAGCAGCCCAGGATCTGGAGAGGATACGCAGTATTTT.

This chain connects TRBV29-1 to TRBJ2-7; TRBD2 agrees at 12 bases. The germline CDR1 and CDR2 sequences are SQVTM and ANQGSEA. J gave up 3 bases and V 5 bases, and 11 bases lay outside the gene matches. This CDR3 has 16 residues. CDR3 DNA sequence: TGCAGCGTTTCGGGCGGCCTAGCGGGAGGGGGCTACGAGCAGTACTTC. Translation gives CSVSGGLAGGGYEQYF.

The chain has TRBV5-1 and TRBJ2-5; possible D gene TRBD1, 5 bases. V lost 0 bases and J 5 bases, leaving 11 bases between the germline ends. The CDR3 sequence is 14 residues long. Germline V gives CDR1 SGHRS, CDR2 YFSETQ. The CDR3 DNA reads TGCGCCAGCAGCTTGGCAGGGATTCGGGAGACCCAGTACTTC. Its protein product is CASSLAGIRETQYF.

The CDR3 is CASSQTGLDETQYF. CDR3 sequence (DNA): TGCGCCAGCAGCCAAACGGGGCTGGATGAGACCCAGTACTTC. V usage is TRBV4-1 and J usage is TRBJ2-5; D assignment may be TRBD1 or TRBD2 (5 bases each). Germline assignment: CDR1 MGHRA and CDR2 YSYEKL. The CDR3 extends over 14 amino acids. V lost 2 bases to trimming and J lost 5 bases, with 12 bases between them.

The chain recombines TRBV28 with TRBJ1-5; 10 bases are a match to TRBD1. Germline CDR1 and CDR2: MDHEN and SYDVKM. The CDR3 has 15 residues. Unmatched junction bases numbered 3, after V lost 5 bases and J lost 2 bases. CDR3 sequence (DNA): TGTGCCAGCAGTGGACAGGGGGGAGGCAATCAGCCCCAGCATTTT. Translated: CASSGQGGGNQPQHF.

DNA of the CDR3: TGCAGCGTTGAAACAGTCGCTAGCTCCTACAATGAGCAGTTCTTC. It codes for CSVETVASSYNEQFF. This rearrangement joins TRBV29-1 to TRBJ2-1; the D is unclear. The CDR3 has 15 residues. CDR1 and CDR2 from the germline V gene are SQVTM and ANQGSEA. Deletions cut 2 bases from V and 0 bases from J, with 11 bases between.

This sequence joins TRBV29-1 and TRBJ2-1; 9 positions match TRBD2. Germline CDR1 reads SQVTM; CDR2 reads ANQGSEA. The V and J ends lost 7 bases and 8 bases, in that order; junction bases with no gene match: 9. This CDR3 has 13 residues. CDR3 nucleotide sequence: TGCAGCGCCGCCGGGACTAGCAGCCATGAGCAGTTCTTC. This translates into CSAAGTSSHEQFF.

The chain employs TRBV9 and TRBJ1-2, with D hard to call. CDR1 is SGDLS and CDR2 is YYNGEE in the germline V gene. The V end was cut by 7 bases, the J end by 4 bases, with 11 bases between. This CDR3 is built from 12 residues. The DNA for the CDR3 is TGTGCCAGCCACAGAGAGGCCTATGGCTACACCTTC. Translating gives CASHREAYGYTF.

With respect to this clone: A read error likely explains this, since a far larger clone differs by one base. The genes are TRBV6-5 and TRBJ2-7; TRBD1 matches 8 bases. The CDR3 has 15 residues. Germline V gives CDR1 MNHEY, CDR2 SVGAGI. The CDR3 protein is CAGSYSGQGSYEQYF. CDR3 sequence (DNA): TGTGCCGGCAGTTACTCCGGACAGGGTTCCTACGAGCAGTACTTC.

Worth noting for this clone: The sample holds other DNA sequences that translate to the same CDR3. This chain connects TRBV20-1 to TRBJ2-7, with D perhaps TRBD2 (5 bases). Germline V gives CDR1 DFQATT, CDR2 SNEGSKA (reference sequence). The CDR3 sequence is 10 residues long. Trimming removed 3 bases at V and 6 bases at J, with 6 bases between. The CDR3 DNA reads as TGCAGTGCTAGGAGCGGCGAGCAGTACTTC. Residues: CSARSGEQYF.

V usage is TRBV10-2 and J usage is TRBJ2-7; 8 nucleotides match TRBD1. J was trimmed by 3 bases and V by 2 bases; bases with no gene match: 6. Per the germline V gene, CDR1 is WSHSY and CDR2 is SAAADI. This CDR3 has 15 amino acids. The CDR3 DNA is TGCGCCAGCAGTGAGACCCGGACAGGGCACTACGAGCAGTACTTC. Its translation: CASSETRTGHYEQYF.

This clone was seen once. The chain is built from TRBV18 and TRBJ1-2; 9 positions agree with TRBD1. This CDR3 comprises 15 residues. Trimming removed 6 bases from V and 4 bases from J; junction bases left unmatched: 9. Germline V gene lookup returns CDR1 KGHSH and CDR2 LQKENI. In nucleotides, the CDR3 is TGTGCCAGCTCCCCGGTTACGACAGGGGGCTATGGCTACACCTTC. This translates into CASSPVTTGGYGYTF.

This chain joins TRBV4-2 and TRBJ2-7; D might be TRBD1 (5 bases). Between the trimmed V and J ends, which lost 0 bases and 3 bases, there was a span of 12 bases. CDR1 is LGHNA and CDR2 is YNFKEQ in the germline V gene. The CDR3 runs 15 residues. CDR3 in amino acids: CASSQEGQGHYEQYF. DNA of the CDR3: TGTGCCAGCAGCCAAGAGGGGCAGGGTCACTACGAGCAGTACTTC.

The CDR3 bases are TGTGCCACGGGACAGGGGGCCGGGGAGCAGTACTTC. Residues: CATGQGAGEQYF. The chain employs TRBV10-3 and TRBJ2-7; 12 nucleotides match TRBD1. J was trimmed by 7 bases and V by 10 bases; bases with no gene match: 5. The length of the CDR3 is 12 residues. Germline V gene lookup returns CDR1 ENHRY and CDR2 SYGVKD.

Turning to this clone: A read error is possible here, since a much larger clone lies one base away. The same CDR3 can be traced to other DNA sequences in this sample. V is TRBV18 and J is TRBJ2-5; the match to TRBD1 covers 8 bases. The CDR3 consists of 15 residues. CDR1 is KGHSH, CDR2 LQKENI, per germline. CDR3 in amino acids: CASSPPGQGPETQYF. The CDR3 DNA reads TGTGCCAGCTCACCACCCGGACAGGGCCCAGAGACACAGTACTTC.